This TCR beta chain is drawn from a study of radiation and T cells in renal cell carcinoma. About the study: Nephrectomy followed 15 Gy stereotactic body radiation by 4 weeks.

Time point reported: blood 2 weeks post-SBRT. Treatment denoted: 15 Gy SBRT to primary tumor, nephrectomy 4 weeks later. Study findings and constraints: Top tumor clonotypes rose in blood 2 weeks post-radiation, then contracted.

The CDR3 runs to 14 residues. The ends were cut back, 2 bases at V and 5 bases at J, with 12 bases in the middle. Germline V lookup: CDR1 MGHRA, CDR2 YSYEKL. Assay used: immunoSEQ multiplex PCR; TCRdb lists only in-frame clones, some missing. The data contain approximately 75,000 clones, 82% of them singletons. This clone has a single count. The antigen is not known. The J gene is TRBJ2-5, the V gene TRBV4-1; D possibly corresponds to TRBD1 (5 bases). Source: blood, taken from a patient whose treatment included radiotherapy and nephrectomy. This sequence was found in a man between 60 and 70 years old with renal cell carcinoma. The chain's CDR3 is CASSQTGQGETQYF. CDR3 nucleotide sequence: TGCGCCAGCAGCCAAACCGGACAAGGCGAGACCCAGTACTTC.